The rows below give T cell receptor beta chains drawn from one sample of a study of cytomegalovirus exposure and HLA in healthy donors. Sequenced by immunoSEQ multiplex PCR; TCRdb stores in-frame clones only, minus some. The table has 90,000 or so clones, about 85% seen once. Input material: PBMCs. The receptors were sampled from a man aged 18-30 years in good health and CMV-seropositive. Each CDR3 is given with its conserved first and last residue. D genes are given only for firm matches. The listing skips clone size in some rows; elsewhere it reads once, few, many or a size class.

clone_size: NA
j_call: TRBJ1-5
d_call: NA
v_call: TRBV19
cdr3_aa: CASNGDLNQPQHF
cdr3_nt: TGTGCCAGTAACGGAGATCTCAATCAGCCCCAGCATTTT

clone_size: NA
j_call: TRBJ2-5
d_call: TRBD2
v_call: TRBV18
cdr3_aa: CASSPPGLADQETQYF
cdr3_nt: TGTGCCAGCTCACCACCGGGACTAGCGGACCAAGAGACCCAGTACTTC

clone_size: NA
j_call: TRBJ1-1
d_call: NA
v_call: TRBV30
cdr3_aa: CASLGQPMNTEAFF
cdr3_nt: TGTGCCTCTTTAGGACAGCCGATGAACACTGAAGCTTTCTTT

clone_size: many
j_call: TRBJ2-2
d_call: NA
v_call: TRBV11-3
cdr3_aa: CASSNPGHYTGELFF
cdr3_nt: TGTGCCAGCAGCAATCCGGGACATTACACCGGGGAGCTGTTTTTT

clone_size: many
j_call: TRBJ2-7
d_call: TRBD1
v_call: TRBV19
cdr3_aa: CASSIGAGGCSYEQYF
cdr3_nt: TGTGCCAGTAGTATAGGCGCAGGGGGCTGCTCCTACGAGCAGTACTTC

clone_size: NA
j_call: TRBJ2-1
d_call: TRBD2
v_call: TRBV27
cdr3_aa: CASSFAGTTQFF
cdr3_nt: TGTGCCAGCAGTTTTGCCGGGACTACTCAGTTCTTC

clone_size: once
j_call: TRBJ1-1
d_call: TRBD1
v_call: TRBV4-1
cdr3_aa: CASSPIGGTGENTEAFF
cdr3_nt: TGCGCCAGCAGCCCCATCGGGGGGACAGGGGAGAACACTGAAGCTTTCTTT

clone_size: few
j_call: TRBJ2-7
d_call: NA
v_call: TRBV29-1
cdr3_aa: CSVVHPTSYEQYF
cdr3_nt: TGCAGCGTTGTACATCCAACAAGCTACGAGCAGTACTTC

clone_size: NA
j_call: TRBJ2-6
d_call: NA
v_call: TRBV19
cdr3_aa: CASMLDSSGANVLTF
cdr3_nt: TGTGCCAGTATGTTAGATTCCTCTGGGGCCAACGTCCTGACTTTC

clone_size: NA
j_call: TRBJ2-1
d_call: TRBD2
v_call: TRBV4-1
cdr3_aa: CASSLPGLAGSYNEQFF
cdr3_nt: TGCGCCAGCAGCCTCCCGGGACTAGCGGGATCCTACAATGAGCAGTTCTTC

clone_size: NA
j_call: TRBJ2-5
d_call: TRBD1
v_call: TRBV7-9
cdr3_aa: CASSRDSQETQYF
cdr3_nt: TGTGCCAGCAGCCGGGACAGCCAAGAGACCCAGTACTTC

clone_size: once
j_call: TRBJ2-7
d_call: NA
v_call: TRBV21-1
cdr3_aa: CASSKAPGASYEQYF
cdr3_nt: TGTGCCAGCAGCAAAGCGCCGGGAGCCTCCTACGAGCAGTACTTC

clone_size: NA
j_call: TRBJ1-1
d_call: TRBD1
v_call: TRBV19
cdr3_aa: CASSIAAGQGKTEAFF
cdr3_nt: TGTGCCAGTAGTATAGCCGCGGGACAGGGGAAAACTGAAGCTTTCTTT

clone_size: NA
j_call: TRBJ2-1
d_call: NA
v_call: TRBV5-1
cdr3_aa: CASSSEVADTYNEQFF
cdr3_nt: TGCGCCAGCAGCTCGGAGGTAGCGGATACCTACAATGAGCAGTTCTTC

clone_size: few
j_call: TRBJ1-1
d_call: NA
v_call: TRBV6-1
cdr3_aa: CASSRLSTEAFF
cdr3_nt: TGTGCCAGCAGCAGGCTTTCCACTGAAGCTTTCTTT

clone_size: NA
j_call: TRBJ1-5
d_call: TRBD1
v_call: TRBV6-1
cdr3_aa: CASSVTLTGRNQPQHF
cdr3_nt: TGTGCCAGCAGTGTTACTTTGACAGGGCGAAATCAGCCCCAGCATTTT

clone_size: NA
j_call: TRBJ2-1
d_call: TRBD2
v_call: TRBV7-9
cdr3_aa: CAPEPGGGEDEQFF
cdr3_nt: TGTGCTCCCGAACCCGGGGGAGGGGAAGATGAGCAGTTCTTC

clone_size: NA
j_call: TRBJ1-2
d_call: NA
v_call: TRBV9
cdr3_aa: CASSVSVGVTNYGYTF
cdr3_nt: TGTGCCAGCAGCGTATCGGTCGGGGTTACGAACTATGGCTACACCTTC

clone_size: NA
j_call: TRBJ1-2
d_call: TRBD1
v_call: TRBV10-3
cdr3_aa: CAISGQGASPSGYTF
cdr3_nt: TGTGCCATCAGTGGACAGGGGGCGAGCCCGTCTGGCTACACCTTC

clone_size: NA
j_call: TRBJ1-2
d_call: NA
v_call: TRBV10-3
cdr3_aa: CAISPTVNYGYTF
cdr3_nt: TGTGCCATCAGTCCGACAGTTAACTATGGCTACACCTTC

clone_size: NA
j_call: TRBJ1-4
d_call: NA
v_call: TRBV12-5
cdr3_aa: CASGLSGGRNEKLFF
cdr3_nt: TGTGCTAGTGGTTTGTCGGGGGGCAGAAATGAAAAACTGTTTTTT

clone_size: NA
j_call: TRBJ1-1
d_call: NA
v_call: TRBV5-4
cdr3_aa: CASSLDRDVAFF
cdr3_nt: TGTGCCAGCAGCTTGGACAGGGACGTAGCTTTCTTT